A selection of T cell receptor beta chains follows, all from one sample in a study of regulatory T cells in long-lasting Graves disease. TCRdb re-called the multiplex PCR reads through MiXCR, storing one row per CDR3 protein. The table shows some 350,000 distinct CDR3 sequences, with roughly 15% occurring only once. The same specimen was also included in a second study, on T cells in Graves' hyperthyroidism and ophthalmopathy.

The sample consisted of peripheral blood mononuclear cells (PBMCs), taken at new diagnosis, from a patient treated with antithyroid drugs. These receptors all stem from a woman younger than 30 with Graves disease. The CDR3 runs from the conserved cysteine through the conserved F or W. The order of the fields is clone size, J gene, V gene, D gene, CDR3 protein, CDR3 DNA. D genes are given only for firm matches. The size field is filled for only some rows; it gives once, few, many or a size class.

clone_size: few
j_call: TRBJ2-2
v_call: TRBV5-1
d_call: TRBD2
cdr3_aa: CASSFSLAGGPVGELFF
cdr3_nt: TGCGCCAGCAGCTTCTCACTAGCGGGGGGCCCGGTCGGGGAGCTGTTTTTT

clone_size: many
j_call: TRBJ2-6
v_call: TRBV15
d_call: .
cdr3_aa: CATSRDLGSGANVLTF
cdr3_nt: TGTGCCACCAGCAGAGACCTGGGGTCTGGGGCCAACGTCCTGACTTTC

clone_size: many
j_call: TRBJ2-1
v_call: TRBV10-3
d_call: TRBD2
cdr3_aa: CAIKPGTSGGGNEQFF
cdr3_nt: TGTGCCATCAAGCCCGGGACTAGCGGGGGAGGCAATGAGCAGTTCTTC

clone_size: many
j_call: TRBJ1-5
v_call: TRBV5-1
d_call: .
cdr3_aa: CASSLDGDSNQPQHF
cdr3_nt: TGCGCCAGCAGCTTGGACGGCGATAGCAATCAGCCCCAGCATTTT

clone_size: many
j_call: TRBJ2-5
v_call: TRBV6-1
d_call: .
cdr3_aa: CASSEAGGNTQETQYF
cdr3_nt: TGTGCCAGCAGTGAAGCGGGTGGAAATACACAAGAGACCCAGTACTTC

clone_size: many
j_call: TRBJ2-1
v_call: TRBV24-1
d_call: TRBD1
cdr3_aa: CATSDLGQGINEQFF
cdr3_nt: TGTGCCACCAGTGATTTGGGACAGGGAATCAATGAGCAGTTCTTC

clone_size: many
j_call: TRBJ2-1
v_call: TRBV27
d_call: .
cdr3_aa: CASSLWWGLGNEQFF
cdr3_nt: TGTGCCAGCAGTTTATGGTGGGGGCTGGGGAATGAGCAGTTCTTC

clone_size: .
j_call: TRBJ2-5
v_call: TRBV14
d_call: .
cdr3_aa: CASSQDRVAGDFKETQYF
cdr3_nt: TGTGCCAGCAGCCAAGATCGGGTAGCAGGGGATTTCAAAGAGACCCAGTACTTC

clone_size: many
j_call: TRBJ2-2
v_call: TRBV2
d_call: .
cdr3_aa: CASRSGSPGELFF
cdr3_nt: TGTGCCAGCAGGAGCGGGTCCCCGGGGGAGCTGTTTTTT

clone_size: many
j_call: TRBJ2-6
v_call: TRBV12-3/TRBV12-4
d_call: .
cdr3_aa: CASSFAGGSGANVLTF
cdr3_nt: TGTGCCAGCAGTTTCGCTGGGGGATCCGGGGCCAACGTCCTGACTTTC

clone_size: many
j_call: TRBJ2-3
v_call: TRBV3-1
d_call: TRBD2
cdr3_aa: CASSPRRGGPSDTQYF
cdr3_nt: TGTGCCAGCAGCCCGCGTAGGGGAGGGCCTTCAGATACGCAGTATTTT

clone_size: .
j_call: TRBJ1-2
v_call: TRBV6-1
d_call: .
cdr3_aa: CASTADPAANYGYTF
cdr3_nt: TGTGCCAGCACAGCGGATCCCGCAGCTAACTATGGCTACACCTTC

clone_size: many
j_call: TRBJ1-1
v_call: TRBV20-1
d_call: TRBD1
cdr3_aa: CSFQGADTEAFF
cdr3_nt: TGCAGTTTCCAGGGGGCCGACACTGAAGCTTTCTTT

clone_size: many
j_call: TRBJ2-7
v_call: TRBV28
d_call: .
cdr3_aa: CASSFIREANEQYF
cdr3_nt: TGTGCCAGCAGCTTTATTAGGGAAGCGAACGAGCAGTACTTC

clone_size: many
j_call: TRBJ1-1
v_call: TRBV27
d_call: .
cdr3_aa: CASRGAWATEAFF
cdr3_nt: TGTGCCAGCAGAGGGGCCTGGGCCACTGAAGCTTTCTTT

clone_size: few
j_call: TRBJ2-3
v_call: TRBV12-3/TRBV12-4
d_call: .
cdr3_aa: CASSPVGPDTRYF
cdr3_nt: TGTGCCAGCAGTCCGGTCGGCCCAGATACGCGGTATTTT

clone_size: .
j_call: TRBJ2-5
v_call: TRBV5-1
d_call: TRBD2
cdr3_aa: CASSLMPSGRAQTQYF
cdr3_nt: TGCGCCAGCAGCTTGATGCCTAGCGGGAGGGCACAGACCCAGTACTTC

clone_size: many
j_call: TRBJ2-7
v_call: TRBV7-9
d_call: TRBD1
cdr3_aa: CASSLAGGAYEQYF
cdr3_nt: TGTGCCAGCAGCTTAGCAGGGGGCGCCTACGAGCAGTACTTC

clone_size: .
j_call: TRBJ1-2
v_call: TRBV6-1
d_call: .
cdr3_aa: CASSDTAGSYGYTF
cdr3_nt: TGTGCCAGCAGTGACACAGCAGGGTCCTATGGCTACACCTTC

clone_size: few
j_call: TRBJ1-2
v_call: TRBV30
d_call: .
cdr3_aa: CAWARGEGYTF
cdr3_nt: TGTGCCTGGGCGCGGGGAGAAGGCTACACCTTC

clone_size: many
j_call: TRBJ2-7
v_call: TRBV20-1
d_call: TRBD2
cdr3_aa: CSVLAGGEVSEQYF
cdr3_nt: TGCAGTGTCCTAGCGGGAGGTGAAGTCTCCGAGCAGTACTTC

clone_size: .
j_call: TRBJ1-4
v_call: TRBV6-1
d_call: .
cdr3_aa: CASTSLLATNEKLFF
cdr3_nt: TGTGCCAGCACTTCGCTCCTTGCAACTAATGAAAAACTGTTTTTT

clone_size: .
j_call: TRBJ1-6
v_call: TRBV6-1
d_call: .
cdr3_aa: CASSELDVSPLHF
cdr3_nt: TGTGCCAGCAGTGAACTGGACGTCTCACCCCTCCACTTT

clone_size: many
j_call: TRBJ2-5
v_call: TRBV6-1
d_call: TRBD2
cdr3_aa: CASSEFSGGQETQYF
cdr3_nt: TGTGCCAGCAGTGAATTTAGCGGGGGGCAAGAGACCCAGTACTTC

clone_size: few
j_call: TRBJ2-1
v_call: TRBV12-3/TRBV12-4
d_call: TRBD2
cdr3_aa: CASSLASGDYNEQFF
cdr3_nt: TGTGCCAGCAGTTTGGCTAGCGGGGACTACAATGAGCAGTTCTTC

clone_size: many
j_call: TRBJ1-1
v_call: TRBV28
d_call: .
cdr3_aa: CASRVGQNTEAFF
cdr3_nt: TGTGCCAGCAGGGTAGGACAGAACACTGAAGCTTTCTTT

clone_size: few
j_call: TRBJ2-7
v_call: TRBV10-2
d_call: TRBD2
cdr3_aa: CASLAGGNYEQYF
cdr3_nt: TGCGCCAGTCTAGCGGGGGGCAACTACGAGCAGTACTTC

clone_size: few
j_call: TRBJ2-1
v_call: TRBV6-1
d_call: TRBD1
cdr3_aa: CASSPGTGYFGEQFF
cdr3_nt: TGTGCCAGCAGTCCCGGGACAGGGTATTTTGGTGAGCAGTTCTTC